The 8 T cell receptor beta chains below come from one sample, sequenced in a study of cytomegalovirus exposure and HLA in healthy donors. With 60 Vbeta and 13 Jbeta primers, the PCR was carried out. Sequencing was performed with immunoSEQ multiplex PCR; in TCRdb, only in-frame clones are kept and a portion is missing. The data contain around 150,000 clones, roughly 80% of them singletons. Sequencing was done on a sample of PBMCs. The receptors were sampled from a woman aged 25 to 39 in good health and CMV-seropositive.

The chain carries TRBV7-2 and TRBJ2-1, with D perhaps matching TRBD2 (5 bases). The CDR3 is 14 residues long. CDR1 SGHTA and CDR2 FQGNSA come from the germline V gene. Between the trimmed V and J ends, which lost 3 bases and 10 bases, there was a span of 16 bases. In DNA form, the CDR3 reads TGTGCCAGCAGCTTGATGGGGTCGGGGAAAGAGCAGTTCTTC. Protein: CASSLMGSGKEQFF.

The chain has TRBV6-1 and TRBJ2-7; D might be TRBD1 (6 bases). The CDR3 has 12 residues. Trimming took 7 bases from V and 4 from J, leaving 11 bases between them. Germline assignment: CDR1 MNHNS and CDR2 SASEGT. Written as DNA, the CDR3 is TGTGCCAGCACTCGCAGGGGTTACGAGCAGTACTTC. It yields the protein CASTRRGYEQYF.

The chain couples TRBV6-5 to TRBJ1-2; TRBD1 aligns across 7 bases. The CDR3 loop spans 15 amino acids. Trimming removed 0 bases from V and 7 bases from J; junction bases left unmatched: 8. Germline V gene lookup returns CDR1 MNHEY and CDR2 SVGAGI. CDR3 in DNA: TGTGCCAGCAGTTACTCGTCGGGCAGGGGGAGTGGCTACACCTTC. This sequence encodes CASSYSSGRGSGYTF.

In nucleotides, the CDR3 is TGTGCCAGCAGCGTAGGTGGGGGGGTCGACAATGAGCAGTTCTTC. Translated: CASSVGGGVDNEQFF. The V and J genes are TRBV9 and TRBJ2-1, with 7 bases lining up with TRBD2. CDR1 is SGDLS and CDR2 is YYNGEE in the germline V gene. CDR3 length: 15 residues. Losses at the gene ends were 0 bases for V and 5 bases for J; bases not matched to a gene: 5.

The chain joins TRBV2 to TRBJ2-1, with a tentative D call TRBD1 (7 bases). The V gene lost 8 bases and the J gene lost 7 bases, with 21 bases spanning the gap. Germline loops: CDR1 SNHLY, CDR2 FYNNEI. CDR3 length: 15 residues. The chain's CDR3 is CASSERRGVVNEQFF. The CDR3 DNA reads TGTGCCAGCTCGGAACGCAGGGGGGTAGTGAATGAGCAGTTCTTC.

The count of this clone is one. The chain carries TRBV5-1 and TRBJ1-6, with a tentative D call TRBD1 (5 bases). The CDR3 is 14 amino acids. Per germline, CDR1 SGHRS and CDR2 YFSETQ. V was trimmed by 4 bases and J by 5 bases, leaving 10 bases between them. The CDR3 region is CASSIAGDNSPLHF. The CDR3 DNA is TGCGCCAGCAGCATTGCGGGGGATAATTCACCCCTCCACTTT.

The CDR3 DNA is TGTGCCAGCAGCCCCTGGGAGACAGCGGGCTTAACCGGGGAGCTGTTTTTT. This translates into CASSPWETAGLTGELFF. The genes are TRBV14 and TRBJ2-2, with D tentatively TRBD2 (6 bases). Germline CDR1 SGHDN, CDR2 FVKESK. V was shortened by 4 bases and J by 5 bases, with 20 bases between the two germline ends. The CDR3 spans 17 residues.

The V and J genes are TRBV19 and TRBJ2-1; maybe TRBD1 (6 bases). Trimming took off 11 bases at V and 10 bases at J, with 21 bases between the two ends. This CDR3 spans 13 amino acids. Germline lookup yields CDR1 LNHDA and CDR2 SQIVND (reference sequence). CDR3 bases: TGTGCCGCTAGTATATCAGGGGTTGGAGAGCAGTTCTTC. Its translation is CAASISGVGEQFF. Together with reference TRBV19 and TRBJ2-1, the CDR3 gives the full variable domain: DGGITQSPKYLFRKEGQNVTLSCEQNLNHDAMYWYRQDPGQGLRLIYYSQIVNDFQKGDIAEGYSVSREKKESFPLTVTSAQKNPTAFYLCAASISGVGEQFFGPGTRLTVL.